Each of the 27 T cell receptor beta chains below was sequenced from the same sample in a study of blood T cell repertoires in COVID-19. Sequencing was performed with immunoSEQ multiplex PCR; in TCRdb, only in-frame clones are kept and a portion is missing. The sample records a few hundred thousand clones, 75% to 90% being singletons. Sequenced material: peripheral blood. These TCRs come from a woman aged 60-70 years with COVID-19, enrolled during active disease.

This sequence joins TRBV20-1 and TRBJ1-5; 7 bases are shared with TRBD1. This CDR3 contains 16 residues. With V trimmed by 3 bases and J by 4 bases, 12 bases remained unmatched. Per the germline V gene, CDR1 is DFQATT and CDR2 is SNEGSKA (reference sequence). CDR3 in amino acids: CSASSGGTPFNQPQHF. The CDR3 region has the DNA TGCAGTGCTAGTTCAGGGGGGACGCCTTTTAATCAGCCCCAGCATTTT.

J is TRBJ2-7 and V is TRBV18, with a possible D match to TRBD2 (6 bases). Trimming took off 2 bases at V and 5 bases at J, with 16 bases between the two ends. The CDR3 covers 15 residues. Per the germline V gene, CDR1 is KGHSH and CDR2 is LQKENI. The CDR3 spells CASSPIAGLTDEQYF. The CDR3 region has the DNA TGTGCCAGCTCACCAATCGCGGGGTTAACGGACGAGCAGTACTTC. The full variable domain, completed using reference TRBV18 and TRBJ2-7, is NAGVMQNPRHLVRRRGQEARLRCSPMKGHSHVYWYRQLPEEGLKFMVYLQKENIIDESGMPKERFSAEFPKEGPSILRIQQVVRGDSAAYFCASSPIAGLTDEQYFGPGTRLTVT.

V gene TRBV4-1 combines with J gene TRBJ2-7; TRBD2 aligns across 7 bases. The V gene's germline CDR1 is MGHRA and CDR2 YSYEKL. The ends lost 6 bases at V and 5 bases at J; junction bases unmatched: 10. CDR3 length equals 14 residues. The CDR3 is CASSFRGGADEQYF. CDR3 sequence (DNA): TGCGCCAGCAGTTTTAGGGGAGGGGCAGACGAGCAGTACTTC.

V gene TRBV11-2 combines with J gene TRBJ1-5; TRBD1 might be the D (5 bases). Germline CDR1 is SGHAT and CDR2 is FQNNGV. The CDR3 totals 15 residues. V lost 5 bases and J lost 0, with 11 bases in between. Written as DNA, the CDR3 is TGTGCCAGCAGCGCCCAGGGTTATAGCAATCAGCCCCAGCATTTT. The encoded protein is CASSAQGYSNQPQHF.

This rearrangement joins TRBV6-6 to TRBJ2-1, with 10 bases aligning to TRBD1. J lost 10 bases, V lost 6 bases, and 12 bases had no gene match. CDR1 MNHNY and CDR2 SVGAGI come from the germline V gene (reference sequence). The CDR3 extends over 15 amino acids. CDR3 DNA sequence: TGTGCCAGCAGCGACTCGGGACAGGGGAGGTTGGAGCAGTTCTTC. Protein: CASSDSGQGRLEQFF.

The chain recombines TRBV6-6 with TRBJ2-3; 9 bases are a match to TRBD2. The CDR3 contains 15 residues. V lost 11 bases, J lost 4 bases, and 13 bases stayed unmatched. The germline V gene encodes CDR1 MNHNY and CDR2 SVGAGI (reference sequence). The CDR3 here is CAAGGGAPGADTQYF. In DNA, the CDR3 is TGTGCCGCCGGCGGGGGGGCCCCGGGGGCAGATACGCAGTATTTT.

This chain joins TRBV19 and TRBJ1-1, with a possible D match to TRBD1 (5 bases). Trimming removed 5 bases at V and 6 bases at J, with 13 bases between. This CDR3 contains 13 residues. From germline, CDR1 is LNHDA and CDR2 SQIVND (reference sequence). This chain's CDR3 is CASSSQGSAEAFF. The DNA for the CDR3 is TGTGCCAGTAGTTCTCAGGGATCGGCTGAAGCTTTCTTT.

The chain has TRBV13 and TRBJ2-7; maybe TRBD1 (7 bases). Germline CDR1 PRHDT, CDR2 FYEKMQ (reference sequence). The CDR3 loop spans 14 amino acids. The germline V and J ends were trimmed by 4 bases and 0 bases, with 10 bases remaining between them. The CDR3 spells CASSSRDSSYEQYF. In DNA, the CDR3 is TGTGCCAGCAGCTCGCGGGACAGCTCCTACGAGCAGTACTTC.

The V call is TRBV6-2 or TRBV6-3, the J call TRBJ1-3; D remains unclear. Trimming took off 6 bases at V and 4 bases at J, with 22 bases between the two ends. The CDR3 spans 17 residues. The V gene's germline CDR1 is MNHEY and CDR2 SVGEGT. This chain's CDR3 is CASSQQPSGITGNTIYF. CDR3 sequence (DNA): TGTGCCAGCAGCCAGCAGCCGTCCGGGATCACGGGAAACACCATATATTTT.

The chain couples TRBV7-3 to TRBJ2-1; D not certain. CDR3 size: 14 residues. The germline gives CDR1 SGHTA, CDR2 FQGTGA. Trimming took 1 base from V and 3 from J, leaving 7 bases between them. The DNA for the CDR3 is TGTGCCAGCAGCTTAAACCCCTACTACAATGAGCAGTTCTTC. This encodes CASSLNPYYNEQFF.

The V gene is TRBV6-5, the J gene TRBJ1-1; no firm D call. V gave up 2 bases and J gave up 1 base, with 14 bases separating them. This CDR3 spans 16 amino acids. Looked up from germline, CDR1 is MNHEY and CDR2 is SVGAGI. This CDR3 reads CASSYRGRPQNTEAFF. The CDR3 bases are TGTGCCAGCAGTTACCGTGGCAGGCCACAGAACACTGAAGCTTTCTTT.

The rearrangement links TRBV9 to TRBJ2-1; 7 bases are shared with TRBD1. Germline loops: CDR1 SGDLS, CDR2 YYNGEE. The CDR3 has 14 residues. J lost 0 bases, V lost 3 bases, and 0 bases had no gene match. CDR3 in DNA: TGTGCCAGCAGCGGACAGGGCTCCTACAATGAGCAGTTCTTC. It is translated as CASSGQGSYNEQFF.

V is TRBV19 and J is TRBJ1-5; D remains unclear. The CDR3 is made up of 15 amino acids. Germline CDR1 reads LNHDA; CDR2 reads SQIVND (reference sequence). V shed 8 bases and J shed 5 bases, with 19 bases lying between them. The CDR3 loop is CASSFLLKGDQPQHF. CDR3 sequence (DNA): TGTGCCAGTTCCTTCCTTTTAAAGGGAGATCAGCCCCAGCATTTT.

The V and J genes are TRBV19 and TRBJ2-3; TRBD2 matches at 12 bases. Germline CDR1 and CDR2: LNHDA and SQIVND (reference sequence). V lost 5 bases and J lost 5; bases outside the gene matches: 11. The CDR3 runs 17 residues. CDR3 in DNA: TGTGCCAGTAGTCTTCGACTAGCGGGGGCCCGGGGAGATACGCAGTATTTT. This gives the protein CASSLRLAGARGDTQYF.

This clone showed up just once. The V and J genes are TRBV3-1 (or the pseudogene TRBV3-2) and TRBJ2-1; 10 bases line up with TRBD2. With V trimmed by 1 base and J by 6 bases, 3 bases remained unmatched. CDR1 is LGHDT and CDR2 is YNNKEL in the germline V gene (reference sequence). The CDR3 has 15 residues. CDR3 coding DNA: TGTGCCAGCAGCCAAGGGACTAGCGGTGCCAATGAGCAGTTCTTC. Translation gives CASSQGTSGANEQFF.

The gene calls are TRBV6-2 or TRBV6-3 and TRBJ2-7; D gene unclear. CDR1 and CDR2 from the germline V gene are MNHEY and SVGEGT. Trimming stripped 2 bases from V and 0 bases from J, with 29 bases between. The CDR3 is made up of 21 amino acids. As DNA, the CDR3 is TGTGCCAGCAGTTACCCTTCAAGACCGGCATTAAGTAGTGGGCTCTCCTACGAGCAGTACTTC. Amino acid sequence: CASSYPSRPALSSGLSYEQYF.

The chain has TRBV7-9 and TRBJ2-7, with D unresolved. CDR1 and CDR2 from the germline V gene are SEHNR and FQNEAQ (reference sequence). The length of the CDR3 is 13 residues. Trimming removed 3 bases from V and 3 bases from J, with 9 bases in between. In nucleotides, the CDR3 is TGTGCCAGCAGCTTGCGACGGAGCTACGAGCAGTACTTC. This sequence encodes CASSLRRSYEQYF.

The genes are TRBV30 and TRBJ1-5; TRBD1 is a possible D gene (6 bases). V lost 0 bases to trimming and J lost 0 bases, with 12 bases between them. This CDR3 spans 16 amino acids. CDR1 GTSNPN and CDR2 SVGIG come from the germline V gene (reference sequence). In DNA form, the CDR3 reads TGTGCCTGGAGTGTTGGCAGGGGATATAGCAATCAGCCCCAGCATTTT. Translated, it gives CAWSVGRGYSNQPQHF.

This chain links TRBV5-5 with TRBJ1-1; D perhaps matches TRBD1 (5 bases). The germline CDR1 and CDR2 sequences are SGHKS and YYEKEE (reference sequence). The CDR3 loop spans 14 amino acids. With 3 bases removed from V and 0 bases from J, the gap between germline ends came to 9 bases. As DNA, the CDR3 is TGTGCCAGCAGCTCCGCAGGGATGAACACTGAAGCTTTCTTT. Translated: CASSSAGMNTEAFF.

This clone turned up a few times. The chain links TRBV19 to TRBJ1-2; D might be TRBD1 (6 bases). The CDR3 length is 13 residues. The V gene lost 7 bases and the J gene lost 8 bases, with 17 bases spanning the gap. Germline CDR1 and CDR2: LNHDA and SQIVND (reference sequence). In DNA form, the CDR3 reads TGTGCCAGTACACAGCAAACAGGGAACGGCTACACCTTC. Protein: CASTQQTGNGYTF.

The rearrangement joins TRBV2 to TRBJ1-2, with 7 bases that match TRBD1. The CDR3 spans 14 residues. Germline CDR1 is SNHLY and CDR2 is FYNNEI. Germline trimming cut 6 bases from V and 4 bases from J; bases unmatched to any gene: 8. The DNA of the CDR3 is TGTGCCAGCAGACCAGACAGGGTTTTCTATGGCTACACCTTC. Protein: CASRPDRVFYGYTF.

The rearrangement joins TRBV13 to TRBJ2-1; maybe TRBD2 (6 bases). The CDR3 runs to 13 residues. V lost 5 bases to trimming and J lost 7 bases, with 12 bases between them. CDR1 and CDR2 from the germline V gene are PRHDT and FYEKMQ (reference sequence). The CDR3 DNA reads TGTGCCAGCAGCCCCCGGGGGTTAAATGAGCAGTTCTTC. Its translation is CASSPRGLNEQFF.

The chain has TRBV7-8 and TRBJ2-7; 8 nucleotides match TRBD1. In germline, CDR1 is SGHVS, CDR2 FQNEAQ. The CDR3 has 15 amino acids. After removal of 5 bases from V and 3 bases from J, the junction contained 9 bases not matched to a gene. The CDR3 DNA reads TGTGCCAGCAGCGCACAGACAGGGGCGGACTACGAGCAGTACTTC. Amino acids: CASSAQTGADYEQYF.

J is TRBJ2-6 and V is TRBV4-1, with 11 bases lining up with TRBD1. In germline, CDR1 is MGHRA, CDR2 YSYEKL. J lost 2 bases, V lost 4 bases, and 7 bases had no gene match. The CDR3 contains 18 residues. The CDR3 DNA is TGCGCCAGCAGCCCCCGGGACAGGGGGAATGCTGGGGCCAACGTCCTGACTTTC. Amino acid sequence: CASSPRDRGNAGANVLTF.

The chain employs TRBV30 and TRBJ2-3; TRBD2 agrees at 8 bases. The ends lost 0 bases at V and 8 bases at J; junction bases unmatched: 10. The CDR3 totals 15 residues. Germline-derived CDR1 and CDR2 are GTSNPN and SVGIG (reference sequence). The CDR3 DNA sequence: TGTGCCTGGAGTGTACGGGGGGGCAAGGCGGGTACGCAGTATTTT. Its translation is CAWSVRGGKAGTQYF.

The chain uses TRBV19 and TRBJ1-2, with 9 positions matching TRBD1. The CDR3 consists of 13 residues. Germline V lookup: CDR1 LNHDA, CDR2 SQIVND (reference sequence). V lost 10 bases, J lost 2 bases, and 5 bases stayed unmatched. The CDR3, as DNA: TGTGCCACAAGACAGGGGGGGAACTATGGCTACACCTTC. Its protein product is CATRQGGNYGYTF.

The chain recombines TRBV27 with TRBJ1-1, with a weak D call TRBD1 (5 bases). This CDR3 is 15 amino acids long. V dropped 5 bases and J dropped 1 base, with 14 bases sitting between them. The germline V gene has CDR1 MNHEY and CDR2 SMNVEV (reference sequence). CDR3 region: CASSGPGQGNTEAFF. Here the CDR3 DNA reads TGTGCCAGCAGTGGGCCAGGCCAGGGGAACACTGAAGCTTTCTTT.